The sequence of this TCR beta chain was determined in a study of cytomegalovirus exposure and HLA in healthy donors. Study-level results: Most of the TCR beta V segments (in an earlier analysis) were productive either about 87% or about 30% of the time. With DRB1 most and HLA-C fewest, TCR association rates differed between HLA loci in a later analysis.

Worth noting for this clone: Its specificity is unknown.

CDR3 length equals 15 residues. Germline V gene lookup returns CDR1 MNHNS and CDR2 SASEGT. V lost 5 bases, J lost 5 bases, and 9 bases stayed unmatched. This PCR relied on a set of 60 Vbeta primers and 13 Jbeta primers. In the authors' methods: A follow-up analysis tallied about 80 million unique TCR beta chains, some 9.9 million shared. Assay: immunoSEQ multiplex PCR; the TCRdb copy retains only in-frame clones and omits some. From that table come the V and J calls and clone size; the DNA was used to work out D and trimming. This table has more than 55,000 clones, about 73% appearing once. This clonotype originated in a woman aged 55 to 70 in good health and CMV-seropositive. The sample taken for sequencing was PBMCs. This rearrangement joins TRBV6-1 to TRBJ2-5; 9 bases agree with TRBD2. The CDR3 sequence: CASSIAGANYETQYF. DNA of the CDR3: TGTGCCAGCAGTATAGCGGGAGCGAATTATGAGACCCAGTACTTC.